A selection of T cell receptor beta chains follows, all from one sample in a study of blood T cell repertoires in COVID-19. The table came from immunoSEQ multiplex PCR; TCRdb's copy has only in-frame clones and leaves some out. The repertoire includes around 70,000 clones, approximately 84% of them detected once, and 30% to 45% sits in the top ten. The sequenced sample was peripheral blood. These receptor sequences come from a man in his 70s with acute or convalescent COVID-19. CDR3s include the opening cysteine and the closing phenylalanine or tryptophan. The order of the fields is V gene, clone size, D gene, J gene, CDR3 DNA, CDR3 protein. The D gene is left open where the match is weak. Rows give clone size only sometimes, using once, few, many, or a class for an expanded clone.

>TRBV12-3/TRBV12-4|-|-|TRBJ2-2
TGTGCCAGCAGCCGGGACATGTCCGGGGAGCTGTTTTTT
CASSRDMSGELFF
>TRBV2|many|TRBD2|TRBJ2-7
TGTGCCAGCAAACTAGCGGAAAGCTCCTACGAGCAGTACTTC
CASKLAESSYEQYF
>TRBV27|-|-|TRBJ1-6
TGTGCCAGCAGTAGGGGAACTGGGCAGGGTGGTTCACCCCTCCACTTT
CASSRGTGQGGSPLHF
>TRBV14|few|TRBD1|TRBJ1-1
TGTGCCAGCAGCCATTACCGGGACAGACCTGAAGCTTTCTTT
CASSHYRDRPEAFF
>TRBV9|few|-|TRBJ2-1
TGTGCCAGCAGCGTAGTGGGGGCCCACAATGAGCAGTTCTTC
CASSVVGAHNEQFF
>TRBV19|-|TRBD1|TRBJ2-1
TGTGCCAGTAGCCACACAGGGGTACGGAACAATGAGCAGTTCTTC
CASSHTGVRNNEQFF
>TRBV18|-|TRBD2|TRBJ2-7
TGTGCCAGCTCACGGGGACTAGCGGGAGCAGAGCAGTACTTC
CASSRGLAGAEQYF
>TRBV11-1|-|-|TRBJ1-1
TGTGCCAGCAGCTTAGGCGGTGGAGGTCTCCAGTATGAAGCTTTCTTT
CASSLGGGGLQYEAFF
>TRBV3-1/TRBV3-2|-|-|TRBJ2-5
TGTGCCAGCAGCCAAGCCGAGGAGACCCAGTACTTC
CASSQAEETQYF
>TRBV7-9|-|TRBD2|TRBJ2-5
TGTGCCAGCAGCCCCGGGACTAGCGGGAGAATGGAAGAGACCCAGTACTTC
CASSPGTSGRMEETQYF
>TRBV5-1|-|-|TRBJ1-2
TGCGCCAGCAGCACGGACAGTGGGGACTATGGCTACACCTTC
CASSTDSGDYGYTF
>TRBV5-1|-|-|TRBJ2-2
TGCGCCAGCAGCTTGGACGCGCGCCGCACCGGGGAGCTGTTTTTT
CASSLDARRTGELFF
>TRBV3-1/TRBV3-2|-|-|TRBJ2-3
TGTGCCAGCAGGGCCCCCACAGATACGCAGTATTTT
CASRAPTDTQYF
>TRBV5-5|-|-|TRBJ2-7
TGTGCCAGCAGCCCACATCTAGACAGTAGGCAGTACTTC
CASSPHLDSRQYF
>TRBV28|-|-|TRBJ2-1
TGTGCCAGCACCCTTGGGGTGGGAGACCAGTTCTTC
CASTLGVGDQFF
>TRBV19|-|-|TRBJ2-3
TGTGCCAGTAGTCCTTTCATCGACTCTCTCGATACAGATACGCAGTATTTT
CASSPFIDSLDTDTQYF
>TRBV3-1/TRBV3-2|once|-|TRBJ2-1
TGTGCCAGCAGCCAAGAGGCCCCCTACAATGAGCAGTTCTTC
CASSQEAPYNEQFF
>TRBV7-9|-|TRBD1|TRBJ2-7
TGTGCCAGCAGCTTCTCTGGACAGGAATACGAGCAGTACTTC
CASSFSGQEYEQYF
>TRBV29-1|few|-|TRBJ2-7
TGCAGCGTTGGGGCGTCCCCCTACGAGCAGTACTTC
CSVGASPYEQYF
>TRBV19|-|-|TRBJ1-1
TGTGCCAGTAGTATAATAGGGAGGTGGACTGAAGCTTTCTTT
CASSIIGRWTEAFF
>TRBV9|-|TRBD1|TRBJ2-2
TGTGCCAGCAGCGACCCGACAGGGTTCGCCGGGGAGCTGTTTTTT
CASSDPTGFAGELFF
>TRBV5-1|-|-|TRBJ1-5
TGCGCCAGCAGCTTGAGGCAGGGGAAGCCCCAGCATTTT
CASSLRQGKPQHF
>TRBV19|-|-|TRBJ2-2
TGTGCCAGTAGTATAGTCAGGGTTTCCGGGGAGCTGTTTTTT
CASSIVRVSGELFF
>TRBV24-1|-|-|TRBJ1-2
TGTGCCACCAGTGATCTCTATGGCTACACCTTC
CATSDLYGYTF
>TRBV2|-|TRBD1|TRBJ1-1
TGTGCCAGCACCCGGACAGGGAACACTGAAGCTTTCTTT
CASTRTGNTEAFF
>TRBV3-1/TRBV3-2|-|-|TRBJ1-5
TGTGCCAGCAGCCCCGGGGGGGGTGGCAATCAGCCCCAGCATTTT
CASSPGGGGNQPQHF
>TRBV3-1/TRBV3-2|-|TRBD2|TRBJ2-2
TGTGCCAGCAGCCAATTCCACTCGGGAGGAGGCACCGGGGAGCTGTTTTTT
CASSQFHSGGGTGELFF
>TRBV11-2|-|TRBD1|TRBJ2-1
TGTGCCAGCAGCTTAACACAGGGGATAAGGCAGTTCTTC
CASSLTQGIRQFF
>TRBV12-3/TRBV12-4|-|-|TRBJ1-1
TGTGCCAGCAGTTCCCAGTTGAACACTGAAGCTTTCTTT
CASSSQLNTEAFF
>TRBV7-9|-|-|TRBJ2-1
TGTGCCAGCAGCTCATGGACTGATTACAATGAGCAGTTCTTC
CASSSWTDYNEQFF
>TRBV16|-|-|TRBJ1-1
TGTGCCAGCAGCCAACGATCCGGGGTGAACACTGAAGCTTTCTTT
CASSQRSGVNTEAFF
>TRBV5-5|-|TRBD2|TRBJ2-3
TGTGCCAGCAGCTCCGGGACTAGGTCAAGCACAGATACGCAGTATTTT
CASSSGTRSSTDTQYF
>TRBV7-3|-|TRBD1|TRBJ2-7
TGTGCCAGCAGCTTAGCCGGGACAGGGGGCGAAAGGCAGTACTTC
CASSLAGTGGERQYF
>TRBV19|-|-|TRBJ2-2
TGTGCCAGTAGTTTACCCTGGGCGGGATTTAACGGGGAGCTGTTTTTT
CASSLPWAGFNGELFF
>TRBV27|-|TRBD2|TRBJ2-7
TGTGCCAGCAGCCCTAGCGGGAGGGCCCTCGAGCAGTACTTC
CASSPSGRALEQYF
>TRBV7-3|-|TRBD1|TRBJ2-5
TGTGCCAGCAGCCCCGGGGCTGCCAGGGGGCAGACCCAGTACTTC
CASSPGAARGQTQYF
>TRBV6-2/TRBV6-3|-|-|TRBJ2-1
TGTGCCAGCAGCCGACAACCCTTCTTACCATCGGGATACAATGAGCAGTTCTTC
CASSRQPFLPSGYNEQFF
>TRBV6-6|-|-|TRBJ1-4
TGTGCCAGCACCCGACGGGGGAGAAATGAAAAACTGTTTTTT
CASTRRGRNEKLFF
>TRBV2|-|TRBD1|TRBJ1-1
TGTGCCAGCTGGGACAGGATTGCCACTGAAGCTTTCTTT
CASWDRIATEAFF
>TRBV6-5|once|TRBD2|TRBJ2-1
TGTGCCAGCAGTCGACTAGCGGGTATCAATGAGCAGTTCTTC
CASSRLAGINEQFF
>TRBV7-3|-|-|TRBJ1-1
TGTGCCAGCAGCTTAAATGTGGAGGGAGCAGCTTTCTTT
CASSLNVEGAAFF
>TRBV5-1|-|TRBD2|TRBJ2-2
TGCGCCAGCAGCGCACTAGCGGGGGACACCGGGGAGCTGTTTTTT
CASSALAGDTGELFF
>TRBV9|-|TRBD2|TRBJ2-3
TGTGCCAGCAGCGTGAGACTAGCGACAGATACGCAGTATTTT
CASSVRLATDTQYF
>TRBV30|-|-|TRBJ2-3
TGTGCCTGGGCCGCTAGCGGCACAGATACGCAGTATTTT
CAWAASGTDTQYF
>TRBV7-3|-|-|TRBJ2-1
TGTGCCAGCAGCTTAACAGGACTCTACAATGAGCAGTTCTTC
CASSLTGLYNEQFF
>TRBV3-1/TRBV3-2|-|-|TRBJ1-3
TGTGCCAGCAGCCAAGTAGCGGACTCTGGAAACACCATATATTTT
CASSQVADSGNTIYF
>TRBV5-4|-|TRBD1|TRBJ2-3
TGTGCCAGCAGCTTGCGGACAGGGGGCAAAGCAGATACGCAGTATTTT
CASSLRTGGKADTQYF
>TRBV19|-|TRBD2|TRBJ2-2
TGTGCCAGTAGTATAGCCGGGGGGAAAGGCGGGGAGCTGTTTTTT
CASSIAGGKGGELFF
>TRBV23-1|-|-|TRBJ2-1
TGCGCCAGCAGTCACAGTCCAGGGCGAATCGATGAGCAGTTCTTC
CASSHSPGRIDEQFF
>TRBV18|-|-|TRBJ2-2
TGTGCCAGCTCACCAGCACGGGGGTACTCCGGGGAGCTGTTTTTT
CASSPARGYSGELFF
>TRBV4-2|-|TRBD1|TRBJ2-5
TGTGCCAGCAGCCAGCTTTGGACAGGGGGCTGGGAGACCCAGTACTTC
CASSQLWTGGWETQYF
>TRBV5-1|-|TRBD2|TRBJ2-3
TGCGCCAGCAGCTCTCTGGGGGGGACAGATACGCAGTATTTT
CASSSLGGTDTQYF
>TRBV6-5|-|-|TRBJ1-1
TGTGCCAGCAGTCTCGGACAGATGGGGGCCACTGAAGCTTTCTTT
CASSLGQMGATEAFF
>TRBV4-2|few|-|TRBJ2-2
TGTGCCAGTCACAATGGCGGGGGCAACACCGGGGAGCTGTTTTTT
CASHNGGGNTGELFF
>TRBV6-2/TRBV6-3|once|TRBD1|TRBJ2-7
TGTGCCAGCACCCCGGGACAGGCTTCCTACGAGGGGTACTTC
CASTPGQASYEGYF
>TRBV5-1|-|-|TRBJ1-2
TGCGCCAGCAGCTTGGGAGTAAACTATGGCTACACCTTC
CASSLGVNYGYTF
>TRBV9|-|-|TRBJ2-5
TGTGCCAGCAGCGGACCAGGGGCGTGGGAGACCCAGTACTTC
CASSGPGAWETQYF
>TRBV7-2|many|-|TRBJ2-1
TGTGCCAGCAGCTCCGGACAAAGCTCCTACAATGAGCAGTTCTTC
CASSSGQSSYNEQFF
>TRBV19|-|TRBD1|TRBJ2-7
TGTGCCAGTAGTACCTGGGGACAGGGAGATTACGAGCAGTACTTC
CASSTWGQGDYEQYF
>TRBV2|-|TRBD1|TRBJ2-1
TGTGCCAGCAGGCCCGGACAGGCCCTAACGAACAATGAGCAGTTCTTC
CASRPGQALTNNEQFF